The T cell receptor (beta chain) described here comes from a study of regulatory T cells in long-lasting Graves disease. Findings of the study overall: It was in persistent disease that TRBV28, TRBJ1-2 and TRBJ2-5 were favored. It was peripheral blood alone, not thyroid tissue, that was studied.

Germline V lookup: CDR1 ENHRY, CDR2 SYGVKD. V dropped 4 bases and J dropped 4 bases, with 7 bases sitting between them. This CDR3 has 12 amino acids. Building the TCR beta libraries relied on iRepertoire HTBI primers, and CDR3 regions underwent Arm-PCR. TCRdb processed the multiplex PCR reads anew with MiXCR; each CDR3 protein has one entry. The profile shows approximately 440,000 distinct CDR3 sequences, 15% to 20% of them singletons. For this clonotype: Its cognate antigen is unknown.

Time point in this sample: newly diagnosed GD, antithyroid drugs for less than 3 months. The TCR library was made from RNA extracted from PBMCs. These data were likewise used in another study, on T cells in Graves' hyperthyroidism and ophthalmopathy. That source adds: Each diagnosis was grounded in clinical symptoms, serum thyroxine and TRAb, thyroid ultrasound, and orbital computed tomography. In the first-round RT-PCR of the TCR CDR3, the HTBI primer set was used.

Sequencing used peripheral blood mononuclear cells (PBMCs), obtained at new diagnosis, from a patient treated with antithyroid drugs. The sequence came from a man between 35 and 55 years old with Graves disease. This chain connects TRBV10-3 to TRBJ1-2; D is unresolved. The CDR3 sequence is CAISAPSYGYTF. CDR3 in DNA: TGTGCCATCAGTGCCCCCAGCTATGGCTACACCTTC.